This TCR beta chain came from a study of molecular identifiers for immune sequencing clone quantification. The J segment lost 3 bases and the V segment lost 0 bases, leaving 5 bases of the junction unmatched. The CDR3 consists of 15 residues. Germline V gene sequence: CDR1 MNHEY, CDR2 SVGAGI. TCRdb itself ran the PCR reads through MiXCR, one entry per CDR3 protein. The sample gives about 330,000 distinct CDR3 sequences, roughly a quarter of which show up once; 0.65% to 0.95% is in the top ten. Many counts were recorded for this clonotype. The rearrangement joins TRBV6-5 to TRBJ2-7; 7 nucleotides line up with TRBD2. This receptor was taken from a human donor in good health. Some libraries in this study had Jurkat cell RNA spiked in. The source material was naive CD8+ T cells from blood, with Jurkat cell RNA spiked in. Indicated subset: FACS-sorted CD8+CD4-CCR7+CD45RA+ naive T cells. CDR3 loop: CASSYSTRGNYEQYF. CDR3 DNA: TGTGCCAGCAGTTACTCGACGCGGGGGAACTACGAGCAGTACTTC.